The subject of this entry is one TCR beta chain. Its target is unknown. This sample was included in a study of T cell repertoires in cytomegalovirus infection. Whole-study findings and limits: The response measured ex vivo was dominated by TCR beta clonotypes (HLA-C-restricted and CMV-specific).

TCRdb processed the reads anew with MiXCR; each CDR3 protein has one entry. The sample carries 160,000 or so distinct CDR3 sequences, roughly a quarter recorded once. The source is a human donor in good health (CMV status not recorded). Some clones in this sample may be carry-over from other donors' samples. The source material was PBMCs.

The CDR3 protein is CASSPCVVSVEQYF. In DNA form, the CDR3 reads TGTGCCAGCAGTCCTTGTGTGGTAAGCGTCGAGCAGTACTTC. The chain combines TRBV19 with TRBJ2-7; unclear D gene. Germline V gene lookup returns CDR1 LNHDA and CDR2 SQIVND (reference sequence). The CDR3 consists of 14 residues. V lost 9 bases and J 6 bases, leaving 21 bases between the germline ends.